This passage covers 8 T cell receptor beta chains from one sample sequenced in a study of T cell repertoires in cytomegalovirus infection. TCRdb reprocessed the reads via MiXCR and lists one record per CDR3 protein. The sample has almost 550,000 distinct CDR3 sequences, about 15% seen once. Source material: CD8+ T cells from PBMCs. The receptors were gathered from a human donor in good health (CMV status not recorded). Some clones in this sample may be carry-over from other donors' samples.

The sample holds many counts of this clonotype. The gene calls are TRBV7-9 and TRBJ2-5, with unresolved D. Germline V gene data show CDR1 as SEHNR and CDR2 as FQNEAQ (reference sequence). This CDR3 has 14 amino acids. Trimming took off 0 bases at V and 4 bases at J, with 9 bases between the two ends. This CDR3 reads CASSLAAAGETQYF. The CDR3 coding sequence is TGTGCCAGCAGCTTAGCGGCAGCAGGAGAGACCCAGTACTTC.

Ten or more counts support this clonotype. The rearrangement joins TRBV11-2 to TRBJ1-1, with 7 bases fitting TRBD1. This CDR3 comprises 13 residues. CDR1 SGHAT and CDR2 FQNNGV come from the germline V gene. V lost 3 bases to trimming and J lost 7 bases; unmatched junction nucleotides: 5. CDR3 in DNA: TGTGCCAGCAGCTTGGCAGGGGGTCGTGAAGCTTTCTTT. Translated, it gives CASSLAGGREAFF.

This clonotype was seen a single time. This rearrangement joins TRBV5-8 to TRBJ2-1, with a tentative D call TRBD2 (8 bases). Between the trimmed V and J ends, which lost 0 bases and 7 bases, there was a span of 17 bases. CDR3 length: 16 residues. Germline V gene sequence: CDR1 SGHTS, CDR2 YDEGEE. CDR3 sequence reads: CASSLGGGTAKNEQFF. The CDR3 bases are TGTGCCAGCAGCTTGGGCGGGGGGACAGCTAAAAATGAGCAGTTCTTC. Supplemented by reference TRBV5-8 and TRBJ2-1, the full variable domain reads EAGVTQSPTHLIKTRGQQATLRCSPISGHTSVYWYQQALGLGLQFLLWYDEGEERNRGNFPPRFSGRQFPNYSSELNVNALELEDSALYLCASSLGGGTAKNEQFFGPGTRLTVL.

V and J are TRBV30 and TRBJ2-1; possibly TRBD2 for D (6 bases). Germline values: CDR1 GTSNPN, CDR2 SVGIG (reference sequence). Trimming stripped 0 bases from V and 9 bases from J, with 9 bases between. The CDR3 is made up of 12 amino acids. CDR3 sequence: CAWSVGGFEQFF. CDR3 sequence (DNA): TGTGCCTGGAGTGTTGGGGGGTTTGAGCAGTTCTTC.

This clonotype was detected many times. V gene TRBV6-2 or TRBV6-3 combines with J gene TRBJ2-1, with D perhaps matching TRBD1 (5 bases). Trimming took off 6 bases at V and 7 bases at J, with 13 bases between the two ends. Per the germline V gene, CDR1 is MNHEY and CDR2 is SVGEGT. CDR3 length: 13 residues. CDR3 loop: CASSTRPGNEQFF. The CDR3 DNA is TGTGCCAGCAGCACCCGTCCAGGGAATGAGCAGTTCTTC.

The CDR3 protein is CSARDRGTSGYEQYF. The CDR3 nucleotides read TGCAGTGCTAGAGATCGGGGTACTAGCGGCTACGAGCAGTACTTC. The V gene is TRBV20-1, the J gene TRBJ2-7, with 8 bases identical to TRBD2. CDR1 and CDR2 (germline): DFQATT, SNEGSKA (reference sequence). J gave up 3 bases and V 0 bases, and 7 bases lay outside the gene matches. There are 15 residues in the CDR3.

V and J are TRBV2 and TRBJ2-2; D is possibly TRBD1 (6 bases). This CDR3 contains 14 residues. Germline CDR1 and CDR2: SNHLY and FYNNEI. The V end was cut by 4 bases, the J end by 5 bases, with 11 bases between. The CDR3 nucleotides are TGTGCCAGCAGTGTGGGGGCCTTGACCGGGGAGCTGTTTTTT. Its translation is CASSVGALTGELFF.

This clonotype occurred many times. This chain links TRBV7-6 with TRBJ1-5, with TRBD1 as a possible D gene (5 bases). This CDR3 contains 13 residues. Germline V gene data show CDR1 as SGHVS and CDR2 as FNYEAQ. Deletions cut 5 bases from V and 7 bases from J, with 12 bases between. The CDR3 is CASSRGVDQPQHF. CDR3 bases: TGTGCCAGCAGCCGGGGGGTGGACCAGCCCCAGCATTTT. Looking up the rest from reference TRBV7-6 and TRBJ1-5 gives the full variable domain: GAGVSQSPRYKVTKRGQDVALRCDPISGHVSLYWYRQALGQGPEFLTYFNYEAQQDKSGLPNDRFSAERPEGSISTLTIQRTEQRDSAMYRCASSRGVDQPQHFGDGTRLSIL.